The clone carrying this TCR beta chain is classed as medium-sized (0.01 to 0.1%). Its antigen is unidentified. General observations from the study: Tumor memory CD4+ T cell TCR gene usage clustered with blood and lymph node memory CD4+ cells and lymph node naive CD4+ cells.

Each CDR3 protein gets one entry after TCRdb re-called the multiplex PCR reads with MiXCR. The sample consists of about 920 distinct CDR3 sequences, 8% to 9.5% of them appearing once. The source is a female donor with breast cancer. Sequenced: naive CD4+ T cells sorted from blood. The subset is: naive CD4+ T cells, CD4+CD45RA+CD25-.

CDR3 protein: CASSSRQDDYGYTF. CDR3 nucleotide sequence: TGTGCCAGCAGCTCCCGACAGGACGACTATGGCTACACCTTC. The chain joins TRBV12-3 or TRBV12-4 to TRBJ1-2; D might be TRBD1 (6 bases). This CDR3 region has 14 residues. The ends were cut back, 6 bases at V and 3 bases at J, with 14 bases in the middle.